The rows below give T cell receptor beta chains drawn from one sample of a study of blood T cell repertoires in COVID-19. Sequenced by immunoSEQ multiplex PCR; TCRdb stores in-frame clones only, minus some. In the table there are about 220,000 clones, about 79% of which are singletons. Sequencing was performed on PBMCs or T cells enriched from blood (not recorded which). Every receptor here comes from a woman in her sixties who had recovered from COVID-19. Each CDR3 is given with its conserved first and last residue. D genes are given only for firm matches. Clone size is shown for a subset of rows, as once, few, many or a class of expanded clone.

v_call	d_call	j_call	clone_size	cdr3_aa	cdr3_nt
TRBV19	NA	TRBJ2-1	NA	CASRTMGGYYNEQFF	TGTGCCAGTAGAACAATGGGGGGATATTACAATGAGCAGTTCTTC
TRBV2	TRBD1	TRBJ2-2	NA	CASRDRDLTGELFF	TGTGCCAGCAGGGACAGGGACCTCACCGGGGAGCTGTTTTTT
TRBV3-1/TRBV3-2	NA	TRBJ1-2	NA	CASSHGTEGFLGYTF	TGTGCCAGCAGCCACGGGACTGAAGGATTCCTTGGCTACACCTTC
TRBV19	TRBD2	TRBJ2-1	NA	CASLALAGGYNEQFF	TGTGCCAGCCTGGCGCTAGCGGGAGGCTACAATGAGCAGTTCTTC
TRBV27	NA	TRBJ2-2	NA	CASSADAGYTGELFF	TGTGCCAGCAGTGCCGACGCGGGGTATACCGGGGAGCTGTTTTTT
TRBV3-1/TRBV3-2	TRBD1	TRBJ1-2	NA	CASSQNRDRGNYGYTF	TGTGCCAGCAGCCAAAATAGGGACAGGGGTAACTATGGCTACACCTTC
TRBV4-3	NA	TRBJ2-2	NA	CASSQVFVGGGENTGELFF	TGCGCCAGCAGCCAAGTCTTCGTCGGTGGGGGCGAGAACACCGGGGAGCTGTTTTTT
TRBV7-9	NA	TRBJ2-5	NA	CASSLFRETQYF	TGTGCCAGCAGCTTATTCAGAGAGACCCAGTACTTC
TRBV5-1	NA	TRBJ2-1	NA	CASSKGDNEQFF	TGCGCCAGCAGCAAGGGGGACAATGAGCAGTTCTTC
TRBV4-1	NA	TRBJ1-2	NA	CASSQDPGANYGYTF	TGCGCCAGCAGCCAAGATCCGGGAGCTAACTATGGCTACACCTTC
TRBV19	NA	TRBJ2-3	few	CASGPGGGSTDTQYF	TGTGCCAGCGGGCCGGGGGGCGGGAGCACAGATACGCAGTATTTT
TRBV12-3/TRBV12-4	NA	TRBJ2-1	once	CASSFSGEQFF	TGTGCCAGCAGTTTTAGCGGTGAGCAGTTCTTC
TRBV6-1	NA	TRBJ2-7	NA	CASSEALGQPHKQYF	TGTGCCAGCAGTGAAGCGCTTGGGCAGCCCCACAAGCAGTACTTC
TRBV6-5	NA	TRBJ2-7	NA	CASGGYSYEQYF	TGTGCCAGCGGGGGCTACTCCTACGAGCAGTACTTC
TRBV3-1/TRBV3-2	TRBD2	TRBJ2-3	NA	CASSQDLLAGFTDTQYF	TGTGCCAGCAGCCAAGATTTACTAGCGGGGTTCACAGATACGCAGTATTTT
TRBV9	TRBD2	TRBJ2-3	NA	CASSPGGGRAGTDTQYF	TGTGCCAGCAGCCCCGGGGGCGGGAGGGCCGGCACAGATACGCAGTATTTT
TRBV7-2	NA	TRBJ1-5	NA	CASSLGPNQPQHF	TGTGCCAGCAGCCTGGGGCCCAATCAGCCCCAGCATTTT
TRBV7-2	TRBD2	TRBJ2-3	NA	CASSSSSGRAVGTDTQYF	TGTGCCAGCAGCTCATCTAGCGGGAGGGCGGTCGGCACAGATACGCAGTATTTT
TRBV6-5	NA	TRBJ2-7	NA	CASKDYYEQYF	TGTGCCAGCAAGGACTACTACGAGCAGTACTTC
TRBV5-6	NA	TRBJ2-7	NA	CASSLPSVYGEQYF	TGTGCCAGCAGCTTGCCTAGCGTATACGGTGAGCAGTACTTC
TRBV29-1	NA	TRBJ1-1	NA	CSVDRGQAEAFF	TGCAGCGTTGACAGGGGCCAAGCTGAAGCTTTCTTT
TRBV7-9	NA	TRBJ1-1	NA	CASSLARRAEAFF	TGTGCCAGCAGCTTAGCGCGTCGGGCTGAAGCTTTCTTT
TRBV29-1	NA	TRBJ1-1	NA	CSVEGQIPEAFF	TGCAGCGTTGAGGGACAAATCCCTGAAGCTTTCTTT
TRBV4-1	TRBD1	TRBJ1-4	NA	CASSQVVPGQGAEKLFF	TGCGCCAGCAGCCAAGTGGTCCCGGGACAGGGAGCGGAAAAACTGTTTTTT
TRBV7-8	TRBD2	TRBJ2-1	NA	CASSPNPGLRNEQFF	TGTGCCAGCAGCCCAAACCCGGGACTACGGAATGAGCAGTTCTTC
TRBV19	NA	TRBJ1-1	NA	CASSFPLGGIEAFF	TGTGCCAGTAGTTTTCCATTGGGAGGGATTGAAGCTTTCTTT
TRBV5-6	NA	TRBJ2-7	NA	CASSVDNSYEQYF	TGTGCCAGCAGCGTAGACAACTCCTACGAGCAGTACTTC
TRBV6-6	NA	TRBJ2-1	NA	CASSPDRDLQFF	TGTGCCAGCAGCCCCGACCGGGACTTGCAGTTCTTC
TRBV27	TRBD1	TRBJ2-1	NA	CASSSLDRPDNEQFF	TGTGCCAGCAGTTCTCTGGACAGGCCTGACAATGAGCAGTTCTTC
TRBV10-3	NA	TRBJ2-7	NA	CAITDGTSYEQYF	TGTGCCATCACAGATGGCACCTCCTACGAGCAGTACTTC
TRBV6-5	NA	TRBJ1-3	few	CASSSSSGVFLDTIYF	TGTGCCAGCAGTTCGTCCTCAGGGGTCTTCCTAGACACCATATATTTT
TRBV11-1	TRBD2	TRBJ2-7	NA	CASSLVGGSSYEQYF	TGTGCCAGCAGCTTAGTAGGCGGGAGCTCCTACGAGCAGTACTTC
TRBV6-6	TRBD2	TRBJ2-1	NA	CASSIGILAGGDEQFF	TGTGCCAGCAGTATAGGAATCCTAGCGGGAGGAGATGAGCAGTTCTTC
TRBV7-6	TRBD2	TRBJ2-2	NA	CASSLPSGRTGELFF	TGTGCCAGCAGCTTACCTAGCGGGAGAACCGGGGAGCTGTTTTTT
TRBV27	TRBD2	TRBJ2-2	NA	CASRQRPPGLAANTGELFF	TGTGCCAGCAGACAACGCCCCCCGGGACTAGCGGCGAACACCGGGGAGCTGTTTTTT
TRBV9	TRBD1	TRBJ2-7	few	CASSLIRDRGPYEQYF	TGTGCCAGCAGCCTAATCCGGGACAGGGGGCCCTACGAGCAGTACTTC
TRBV5-5	NA	TRBJ2-7	NA	CASSQGGSWYYEQYF	TGTGCCAGCAGCCAGGGGGGTTCTTGGTACTACGAGCAGTACTTC
TRBV19	NA	TRBJ1-2	NA	CASSISARGNYGYTF	TGTGCCAGTAGTATATCGGCCAGGGGAAACTATGGCTACACCTTC
TRBV19	NA	TRBJ1-5	NA	CASSIGTGSPQHF	TGTGCCAGTAGTATAGGTACGGGTTCGCCCCAGCATTTT
TRBV5-1	NA	TRBJ2-2	NA	CASRLAGGPNTGELFF	TGCGCCAGCCGATTAGCCGGGGGACCAAACACCGGGGAGCTGTTTTTT
TRBV27	NA	TRBJ2-1	NA	CASSLRVNNEQFF	TGTGCCAGCAGTTTGCGGGTGAACAATGAGCAGTTCTTC
TRBV7-2	NA	TRBJ2-3	NA	CASSGSSTAADTQYF	TGTGCCAGCAGCGGATCGTCGACAGCCGCAGATACGCAGTATTTT
TRBV6-5	NA	TRBJ2-4	NA	CASRQSSIQYF	TGTGCCAGCAGACAGTCCTCCATTCAGTACTTC
TRBV19	NA	TRBJ2-7	NA	CASSPSEVEITYEQYF	TGTGCCAGTAGCCCGTCCGAGGTTGAGATTACCTACGAGCAGTACTTC
TRBV2	TRBD2	TRBJ2-7	once	CASSVWTSISYEQYF	TGTGCCAGCAGTGTCTGGACTAGCATATCCTACGAGCAGTACTTC
TRBV28	TRBD2	TRBJ2-2	NA	CASSGAGGNTGELFF	TGTGCCAGCAGTGGAGCGGGAGGCAACACCGGGGAGCTGTTTTTT
TRBV4-2	NA	TRBJ1-2	NA	CASRPNSGSLGPYGYTF	TGTGCCAGCAGACCGAACTCCGGGTCCCTTGGCCCTTATGGCTACACCTTC
TRBV5-8	TRBD2	TRBJ2-7	many	CASSLDTSGSHSYEQYF	TGTGCCAGCAGCTTGGACACTAGCGGGAGCCACTCCTACGAGCAGTACTTC
TRBV19	TRBD1	TRBJ1-4	NA	CASSIGTGGEEKLFF	TGTGCCAGTAGTATCGGGACAGGGGGGGAGGAAAAACTGTTTTTT
TRBV6-5	TRBD1	TRBJ2-3	NA	CASRAGQGGRDTQYF	TGTGCCAGCAGGGCCGGACAGGGAGGCCGGGATACGCAGTATTTT
TRBV4-2	TRBD2	TRBJ2-1	NA	CASSQDDSGGEYEQFF	TGTGCCAGCAGCCAAGATGATAGCGGGGGGGAATATGAGCAGTTCTTC
TRBV12-3/TRBV12-4	TRBD1	TRBJ1-3	NA	CASRFGTGQTDF	TGTGCCAGCAGATTTGGGACAGGCCAAACGGATTTT
TRBV9	NA	TRBJ2-4	NA	CASSPGFGNIQYF	TGTGCCAGCAGCCCCGGGTTTGGAAACATTCAGTACTTC
TRBV6-5	NA	TRBJ1-1	NA	CASSYRGSRDTEAFF	TGTGCCAGCAGTTACCGTGGTAGCCGGGACACTGAAGCTTTCTTT
TRBV5-1	NA	TRBJ2-2	NA	CASSLMTDTGELFF	TGCGCCAGCAGCTTGATGACAGACACCGGGGAGCTGTTTTTT
TRBV2	TRBD1	TRBJ1-1	NA	CASTVDRGNTEAFF	TGTGCCAGCACCGTGGACAGGGGGAACACTGAAGCTTTCTTT
TRBV29-1	TRBD1	TRBJ1-2	few	CSVVGRGLDYGYTF	TGCAGCGTTGTCGGCAGGGGGCTGGACTATGGCTACACCTTC
TRBV2	TRBD1	TRBJ1-4	few	CASRDRGHEKLFF	TGTGCCAGCAGGGACAGGGGGCATGAAAAACTGTTTTTT